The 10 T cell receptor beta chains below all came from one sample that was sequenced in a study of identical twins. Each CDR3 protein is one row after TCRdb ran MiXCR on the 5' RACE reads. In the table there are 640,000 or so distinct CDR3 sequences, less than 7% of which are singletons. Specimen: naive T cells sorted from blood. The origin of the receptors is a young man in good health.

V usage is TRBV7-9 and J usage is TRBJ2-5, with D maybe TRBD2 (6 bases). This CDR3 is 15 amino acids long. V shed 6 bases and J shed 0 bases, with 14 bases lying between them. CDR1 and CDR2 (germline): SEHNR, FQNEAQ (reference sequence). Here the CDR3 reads CASRARGTDQETQYF. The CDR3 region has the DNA TGTGCCAGCAGGGCCCGGGGGACGGACCAAGAGACCCAGTACTTC. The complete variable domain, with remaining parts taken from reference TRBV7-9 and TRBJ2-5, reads DTGVSQNPRHKITKRGQNVTFRCDPISEHNRLYWYRQTLGQGPEFLTYFQNEAQLEKSRLLSDRFSAERPKGSFSTLEIQRTEQGDSAMYLCASRARGTDQETQYFGPGTRLLVL.

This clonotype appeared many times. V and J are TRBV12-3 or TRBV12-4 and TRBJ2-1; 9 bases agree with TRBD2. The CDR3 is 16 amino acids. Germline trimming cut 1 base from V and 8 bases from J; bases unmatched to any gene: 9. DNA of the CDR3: TGTGCCAGCAGTTTAGGTGTAGCGGGAGTCGGCGATGAGCAGTTCTTC. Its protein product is CASSLGVAGVGDEQFF.

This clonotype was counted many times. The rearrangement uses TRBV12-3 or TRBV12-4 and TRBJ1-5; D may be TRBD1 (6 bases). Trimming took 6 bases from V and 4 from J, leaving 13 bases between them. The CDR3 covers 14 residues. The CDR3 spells CASSLDSQNQPQHF. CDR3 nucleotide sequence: TGTGCCAGCAGCTTGGACAGCCAAAATCAGCCCCAGCATTTT.

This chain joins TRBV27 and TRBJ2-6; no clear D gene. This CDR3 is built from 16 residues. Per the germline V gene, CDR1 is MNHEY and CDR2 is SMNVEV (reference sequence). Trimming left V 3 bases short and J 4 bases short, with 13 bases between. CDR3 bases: TGTGCCAGCAGTTTCATGACCGGCGAGGGGGCCAACGTCCTGACTTTC. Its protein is CASSFMTGEGANVLTF.

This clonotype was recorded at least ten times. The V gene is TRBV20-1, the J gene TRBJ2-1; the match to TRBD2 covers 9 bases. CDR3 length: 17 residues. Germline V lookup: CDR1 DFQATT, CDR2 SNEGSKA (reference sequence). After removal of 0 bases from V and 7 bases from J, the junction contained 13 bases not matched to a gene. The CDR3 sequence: CSARDTRLAGEGNEQFF. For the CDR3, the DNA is TGCAGTGCTAGAGATACCAGATTAGCGGGAGAGGGAAATGAGCAGTTCTTC.

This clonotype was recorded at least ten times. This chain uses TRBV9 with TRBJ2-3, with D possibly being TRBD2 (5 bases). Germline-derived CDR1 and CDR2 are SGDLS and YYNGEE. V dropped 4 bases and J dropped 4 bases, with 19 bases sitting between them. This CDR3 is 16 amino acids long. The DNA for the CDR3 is TGTGCCAGCAGCCCGACCCCTGGACTCTCACCAGATACGCAGTATTTT. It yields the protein CASSPTPGLSPDTQYF.

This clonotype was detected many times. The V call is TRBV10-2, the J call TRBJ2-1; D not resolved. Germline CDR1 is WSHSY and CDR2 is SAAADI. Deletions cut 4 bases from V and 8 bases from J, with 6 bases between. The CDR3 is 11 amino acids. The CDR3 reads CASSAWDEQFF. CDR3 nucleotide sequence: TGCGCCAGCAGTGCGTGGGATGAGCAGTTCTTC.

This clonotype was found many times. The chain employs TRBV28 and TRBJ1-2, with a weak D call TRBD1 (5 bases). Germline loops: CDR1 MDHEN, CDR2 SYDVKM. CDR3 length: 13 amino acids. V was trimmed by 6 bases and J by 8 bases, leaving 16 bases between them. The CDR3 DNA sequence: TGTGCCAGCAGGACAGACGGGAGGAGGGGCTACACCTTC. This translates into CASRTDGRRGYTF.

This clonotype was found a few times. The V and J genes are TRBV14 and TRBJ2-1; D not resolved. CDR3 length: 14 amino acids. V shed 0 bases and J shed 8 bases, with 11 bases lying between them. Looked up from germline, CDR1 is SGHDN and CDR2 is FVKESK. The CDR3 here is CASSQELFVDEQFF. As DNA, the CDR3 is TGTGCCAGCAGCCAAGAGTTATTCGTCGATGAGCAGTTCTTC.

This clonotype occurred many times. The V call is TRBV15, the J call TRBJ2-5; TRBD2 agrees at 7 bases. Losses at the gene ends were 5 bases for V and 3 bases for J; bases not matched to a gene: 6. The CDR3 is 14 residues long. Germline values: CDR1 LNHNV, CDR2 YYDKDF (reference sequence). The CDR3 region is CATSPGGREETQYF. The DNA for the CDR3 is TGTGCCACCAGCCCGGGAGGAAGGGAAGAGACCCAGTACTTC.